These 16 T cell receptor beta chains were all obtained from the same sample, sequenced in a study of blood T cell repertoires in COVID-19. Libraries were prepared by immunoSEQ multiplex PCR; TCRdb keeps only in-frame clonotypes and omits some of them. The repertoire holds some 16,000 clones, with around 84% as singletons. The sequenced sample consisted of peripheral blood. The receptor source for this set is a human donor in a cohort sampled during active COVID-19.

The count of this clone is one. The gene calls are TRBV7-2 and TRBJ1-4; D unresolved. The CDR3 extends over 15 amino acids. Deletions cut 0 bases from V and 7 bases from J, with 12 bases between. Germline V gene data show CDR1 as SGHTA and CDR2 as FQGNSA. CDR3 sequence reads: CASSLAGLMSEKLFF. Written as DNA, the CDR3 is TGTGCCAGCAGCTTAGCCGGACTTATGAGTGAAAAACTGTTTTTT.

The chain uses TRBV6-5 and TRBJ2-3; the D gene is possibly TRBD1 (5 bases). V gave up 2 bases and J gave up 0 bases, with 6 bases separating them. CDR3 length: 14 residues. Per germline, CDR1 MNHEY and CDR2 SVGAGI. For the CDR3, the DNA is TGTGCCAGCAGTTACCGACAGAGCACAGATACGCAGTATTTT. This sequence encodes CASSYRQSTDTQYF.

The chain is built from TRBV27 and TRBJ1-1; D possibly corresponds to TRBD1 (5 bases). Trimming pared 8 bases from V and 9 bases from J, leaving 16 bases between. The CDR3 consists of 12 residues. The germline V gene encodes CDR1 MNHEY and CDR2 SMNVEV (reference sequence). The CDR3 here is CASAKLQGKAFF. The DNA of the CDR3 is TGTGCCAGCGCGAAGCTCCAGGGTAAAGCTTTCTTT.

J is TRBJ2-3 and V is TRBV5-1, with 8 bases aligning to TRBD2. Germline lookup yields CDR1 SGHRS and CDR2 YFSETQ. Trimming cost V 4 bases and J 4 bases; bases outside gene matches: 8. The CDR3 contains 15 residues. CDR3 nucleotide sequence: TGCGCCAGCAGCCCCCGGGGGGGGGTGTCAGATACGCAGTATTTT. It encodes CASSPRGGVSDTQYF.

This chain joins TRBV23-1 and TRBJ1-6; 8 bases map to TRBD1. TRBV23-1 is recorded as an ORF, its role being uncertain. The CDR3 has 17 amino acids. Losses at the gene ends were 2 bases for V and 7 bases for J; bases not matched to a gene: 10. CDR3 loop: CASSQLPRTGSNSPLHF. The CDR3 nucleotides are TGCGCCAGCAGTCAACTTCCGCGGACAGGGAGCAATTCACCCCTCCACTTT.

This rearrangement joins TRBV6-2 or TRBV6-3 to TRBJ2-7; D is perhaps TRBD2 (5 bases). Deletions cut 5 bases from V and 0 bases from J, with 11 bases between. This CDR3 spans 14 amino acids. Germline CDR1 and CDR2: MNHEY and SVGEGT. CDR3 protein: CASSVRGLSYEQYF. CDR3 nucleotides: TGTGCCAGCAGTGTACGAGGGCTCTCCTACGAGCAGTACTTC.

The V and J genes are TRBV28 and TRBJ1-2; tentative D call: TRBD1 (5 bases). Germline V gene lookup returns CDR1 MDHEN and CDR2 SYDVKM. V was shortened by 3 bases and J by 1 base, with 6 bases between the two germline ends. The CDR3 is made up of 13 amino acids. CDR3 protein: CASSLTVNYGYTF. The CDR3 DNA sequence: TGTGCCAGCAGTTTGACAGTTAACTATGGCTACACCTTC.

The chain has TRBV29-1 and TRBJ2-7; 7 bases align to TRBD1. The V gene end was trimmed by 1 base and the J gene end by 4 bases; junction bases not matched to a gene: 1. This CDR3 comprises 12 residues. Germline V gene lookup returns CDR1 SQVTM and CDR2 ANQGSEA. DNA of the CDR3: TGCAGCGTTGAAGGGACAGGTTACGAGCAGTACTTC. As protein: CSVEGTGYEQYF.

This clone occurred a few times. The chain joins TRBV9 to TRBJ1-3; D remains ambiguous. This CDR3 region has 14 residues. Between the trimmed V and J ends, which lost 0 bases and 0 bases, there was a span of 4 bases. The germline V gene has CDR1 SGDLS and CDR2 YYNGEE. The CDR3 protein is CASSVGLSGNTIYF. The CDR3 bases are TGTGCCAGCAGCGTAGGACTCTCTGGAAACACCATATATTTT. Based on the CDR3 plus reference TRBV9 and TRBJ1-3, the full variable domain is DSGVTQTPKHLITATGQRVTLRCSPRSGDLSVYWYQQSLDQGLQFLIQYYNGEERAKGNILERFSAQQFPDLHSELNLSSLELGDSALYFCASSVGLSGNTIYFGEGSWLTVV.

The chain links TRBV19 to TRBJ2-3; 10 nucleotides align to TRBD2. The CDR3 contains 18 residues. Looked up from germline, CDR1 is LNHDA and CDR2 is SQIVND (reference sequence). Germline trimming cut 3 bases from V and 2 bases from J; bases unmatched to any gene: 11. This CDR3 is CASSIRDEAGGNTDTQYF. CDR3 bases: TGTGCCAGTAGTATTCGGGACGAAGCGGGGGGGAACACAGATACGCAGTATTTT.

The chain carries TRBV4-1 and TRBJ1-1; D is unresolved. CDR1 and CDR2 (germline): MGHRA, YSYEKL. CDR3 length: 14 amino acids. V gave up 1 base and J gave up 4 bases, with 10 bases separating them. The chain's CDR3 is CASSQGGSGTEAFF. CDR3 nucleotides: TGCGCCAGCAGCCAAGGAGGGTCTGGCACTGAAGCTTTCTTT.

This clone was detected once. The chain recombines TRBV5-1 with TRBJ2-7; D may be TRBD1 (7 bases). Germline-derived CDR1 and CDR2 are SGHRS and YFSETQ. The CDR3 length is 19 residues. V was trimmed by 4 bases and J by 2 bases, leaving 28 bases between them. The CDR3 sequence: CASSRDAGTVRINTYEQYF. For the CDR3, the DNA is TGCGCCAGCAGCCGGGACGCGGGGACAGTCCGCATTAATACCTACGAGCAGTACTTC.

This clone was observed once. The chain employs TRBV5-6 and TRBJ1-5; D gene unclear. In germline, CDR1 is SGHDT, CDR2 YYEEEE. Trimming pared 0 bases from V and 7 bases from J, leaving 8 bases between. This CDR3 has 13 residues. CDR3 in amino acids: CASSLEREQPQHF. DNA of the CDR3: TGTGCCAGCAGCTTGGAAAGGGAGCAGCCCCAGCATTTT.

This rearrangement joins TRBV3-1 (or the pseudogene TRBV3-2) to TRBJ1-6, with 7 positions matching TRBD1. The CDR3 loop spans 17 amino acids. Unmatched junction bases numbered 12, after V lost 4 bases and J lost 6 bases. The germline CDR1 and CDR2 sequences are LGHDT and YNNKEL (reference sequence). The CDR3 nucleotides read TGTGCCAGCAGCCTTAAGAGGACAGGCGCAACTAATTCACCCCTCCACTTT. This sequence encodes CASSLKRTGATNSPLHF.

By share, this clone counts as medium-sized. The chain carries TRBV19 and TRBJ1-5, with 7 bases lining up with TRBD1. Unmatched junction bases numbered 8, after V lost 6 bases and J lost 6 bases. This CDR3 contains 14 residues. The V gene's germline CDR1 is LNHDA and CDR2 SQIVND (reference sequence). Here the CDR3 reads CASSRTGVAQPQHF. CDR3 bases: TGTGCCAGTAGCAGAACAGGGGTAGCTCAGCCCCAGCATTTT.

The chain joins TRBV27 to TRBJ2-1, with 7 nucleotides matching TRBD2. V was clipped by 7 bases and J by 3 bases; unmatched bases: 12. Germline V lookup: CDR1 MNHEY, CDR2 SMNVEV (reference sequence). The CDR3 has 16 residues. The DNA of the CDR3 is TGTGCCAGCACCTTTTACTCGGGCGGGGGCTACAATGAGCAGTTCTTC. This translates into CASTFYSGGGYNEQFF.